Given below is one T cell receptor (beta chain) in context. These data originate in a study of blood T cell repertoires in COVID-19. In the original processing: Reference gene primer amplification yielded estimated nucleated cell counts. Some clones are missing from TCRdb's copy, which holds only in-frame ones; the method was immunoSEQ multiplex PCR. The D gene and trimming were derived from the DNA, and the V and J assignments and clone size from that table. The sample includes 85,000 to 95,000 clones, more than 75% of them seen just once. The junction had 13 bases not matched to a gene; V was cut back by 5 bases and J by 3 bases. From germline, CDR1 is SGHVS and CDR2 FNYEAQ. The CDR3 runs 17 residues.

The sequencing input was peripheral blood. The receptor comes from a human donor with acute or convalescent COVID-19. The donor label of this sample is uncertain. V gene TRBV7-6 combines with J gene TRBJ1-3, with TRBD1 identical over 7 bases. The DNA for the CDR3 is TGTGCCAGCAGCCAATCTCCAACAGGGGCGCGTGGAAACACCATATATTTT. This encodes CASSQSPTGARGNTIYF.